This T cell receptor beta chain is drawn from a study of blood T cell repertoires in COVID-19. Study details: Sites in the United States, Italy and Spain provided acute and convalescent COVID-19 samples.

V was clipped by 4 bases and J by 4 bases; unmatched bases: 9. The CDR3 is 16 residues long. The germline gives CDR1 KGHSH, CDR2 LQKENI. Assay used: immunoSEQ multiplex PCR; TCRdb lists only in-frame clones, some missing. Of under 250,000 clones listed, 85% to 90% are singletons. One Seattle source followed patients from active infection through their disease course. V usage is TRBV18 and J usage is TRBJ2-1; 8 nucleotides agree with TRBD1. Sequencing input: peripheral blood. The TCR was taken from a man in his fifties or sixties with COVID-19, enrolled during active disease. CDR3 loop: CASSRTGTGAYNEQFF. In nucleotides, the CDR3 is TGTGCCAGCTCACGCACAGGGACAGGTGCGTACAATGAGCAGTTCTTC. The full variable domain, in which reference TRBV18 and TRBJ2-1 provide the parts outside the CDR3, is NAGVMQNPRHLVRRRGQEARLRCSPMKGHSHVYWYRQLPEEGLKFMVYLQKENIIDESGMPKERFSAEFPKEGPSILRIQQVVRGDSAAYFCASSRTGTGAYNEQFFGPGTRLTVL.